This TCR beta chain was sequenced during a study (dated by TCRdb to between 2015 and 2016). Describing the broader study: The study investigated the origins of HIV persistence in individuals who naturally controlled HIV infection.

Looking up the germline V gene yields CDR1 MNHNS and CDR2 SASEGT. The CDR3 covers 14 residues, taking in both the cysteine and the phenylalanine. Kept here is only the CDR3 DNA, which spans 42 bases and is read in frame from base 1. V drops 8 bases and J drops 0 bases, leaving 13 bases in between. The library was built by means of 5' RACE. The data were produced on an Illumina HiSeq 2000. The public reads were reanalyzed by TCRdb: fastp trimming at Q25, MiXCR alignment, in-frame beta chains only. Every entry covers one CDR3 protein and lists the most common genes and DNA from its rows. The sample includes fewer than 300 distinct CDR3 sequences, with roughly 24% observed a single time. The ten largest clones capture 35% of the sample. A word on this clonotype: This clone's antigen is unknown. This may come from a read error, since a much larger clone is one base off.

This clonotype originated in a male donor with HIV. Sequencing used total memory T cells from blood PBMCs. The sample's cell subset or site label, in plain terms: transitional memory CD4+ T cells. The rearrangement joined TRBV6-1 to TRBJ1-1; the D gene cannot be named for sure. Here is the DNA: TGTGCCAGCGGGCGCATGGAGCTGAACACTGAAGCTTTCTTT. Translated, this is CASGRMELNTEAFF.